This is a list of T cell receptor beta chains from one sample in a study of memory CD4+ T cells and cytomegalovirus serostatus. The method was immunoSEQ multiplex PCR; TCRdb's version includes in-frame clones alone and lacks a portion of them. The sample carries around 60,000 clones, more than 70% recorded once. The sequencing input was memory CD4+ T cells from blood. These TCRs come from an adult in good health and CMV-seronegative. Some clones in this sample may be carry-over from other donors' samples. CDR3s include the opening cysteine and the closing phenylalanine or tryptophan. A D gene is named only where the DNA matches it firmly. Some rows have no size entry. The others give once, few or many, or a class for an expanded clone.

size: -
J: TRBJ2-5
D: TRBD1
V: TRBV5-4
DNA: TGTGCCAGCAGCTTAGGGGGCGGTGGGCAAGAGACCCAGTACTTC
CDR3: CASSLGGGGQETQYF

size: -
J: TRBJ2-5
D: -
V: TRBV15
DNA: TGTGCCACCAGCAGAGGGGGCGGACAGCAAGAGACCCAGTACTTC
CDR3: CATSRGGGQQETQYF

size: -
J: TRBJ2-1
D: -
V: TRBV4-2
DNA: TGTGCCAGCAGCGCTCTGGGGGTCGGTGAGCAGTTCTTC
CDR3: CASSALGVGEQFF

size: -
J: TRBJ2-2
D: -
V: TRBV5-3
DNA: TGTGCCGGAAGAACAGGGGAGCTGTTTTTT
CDR3: CAGRTGELFF

size: -
J: TRBJ2-3
D: TRBD2
V: TRBV11-3
DNA: TGTGCCAGCAGCTTCGGACTAGCGGGAGCAGATACGCAGTATTTT
CDR3: CASSFGLAGADTQYF

size: once
J: TRBJ2-1
D: -
V: TRBV30
DNA: TGTGCCTGTACAGGGAAGTCCTACAATGAGCAGTTCTTC
CDR3: CACTGKSYNEQFF

size: -
J: TRBJ2-2
D: -
V: TRBV7-2
DNA: TGTGCCAGCAGCTTAATACAGGGGGGGACCGGGGAGCTGTTTTTT
CDR3: CASSLIQGGTGELFF

size: -
J: TRBJ2-7
D: TRBD2
V: TRBV6-5
DNA: TGTGCCAGCAAATCAGGCCGGGGGGGGCTCACGGAGCAGTACTTC
CDR3: CASKSGRGGLTEQYF

size: -
J: TRBJ2-3
D: TRBD2
V: TRBV9
DNA: TGTGCCAGCAGCCGGCCCTCAGCGGGGGATACGCAGTATTTT
CDR3: CASSRPSAGDTQYF

size: once
J: TRBJ2-1
D: TRBD2
V: TRBV7-9
DNA: TGTGCCAGCAGCTTAGGTGCTAGCGGGAACTACAATGAGCAGTTCTTC
CDR3: CASSLGASGNYNEQFF

size: -
J: TRBJ2-1
D: TRBD2
V: TRBV7-2
DNA: TGTGCCAGCAGCTTAGCTAGCGGGAGTTCTCATGAGCAGTTCTTC
CDR3: CASSLASGSSHEQFF

size: -
J: TRBJ2-4
D: TRBD2
V: TRBV2
DNA: TGTGCCAGCAGTCCCCTAGGGCGGGAGGTGTCCAAAAACATTCAGTACTTC
CDR3: CASSPLGREVSKNIQYF

size: -
J: TRBJ2-7
D: TRBD1
V: TRBV11-1
DNA: TGTGCCAGCAGCCAAACGGACAGGGGGCTCTCCTACGAGCAGTACTTC
CDR3: CASSQTDRGLSYEQYF

size: -
J: TRBJ2-1
D: TRBD1
V: TRBV29-1
DNA: TGCAGCGTGGAGGGACAGGGGAGTGAGCAGTTCTTC
CDR3: CSVEGQGSEQFF

size: few
J: TRBJ1-1
D: -
V: TRBV11-3
DNA: TGTGCCAGCAGCTCAACCGGGGGGCGACCCACTGAAGCTTTCTTT
CDR3: CASSSTGGRPTEAFF

size: -
J: TRBJ1-1
D: -
V: TRBV28
DNA: TGTGCCAGCAGTCGACGGCTAATGAACACTGAAGCTTTCTTT
CDR3: CASSRRLMNTEAFF

size: -
J: TRBJ1-2
D: -
V: TRBV9
DNA: TGTGCCAGCAGCTCCTCCCCCTATGGCTACACCTTC
CDR3: CASSSSPYGYTF

size: -
J: TRBJ2-3
D: TRBD2
V: TRBV15
DNA: TGTGCCACCAGCAGCCGAGCGGGAGGGGATGCGCAGTATTTT
CDR3: CATSSRAGGDAQYF

size: -
J: TRBJ2-7
D: TRBD2
V: TRBV13
DNA: TGTGCCAGCAGCACCGGGGACGGACTAGGACTAGCGGGAGAATACGAGCAGTACTTC
CDR3: CASSTGDGLGLAGEYEQYF

size: few
J: TRBJ2-1
D: TRBD2
V: TRBV18
DNA: TGTGCCAGCTCAGCGGGGACTAGCGGGTCCGCTGAGCAGTTCTTC
CDR3: CASSAGTSGSAEQFF

size: -
J: TRBJ2-1
D: TRBD1
V: TRBV5-4
DNA: TGTGCCAGCAGCTCCCCGGGACAGGGCTACAATGAGCAGTTCTTC
CDR3: CASSSPGQGYNEQFF

size: -
J: TRBJ2-1
D: -
V: TRBV10-3
DNA: TGTGCCATCAGTGAGGAGGGTTTAAACGCTCGAGGGGAGCAGTTCTTC
CDR3: CAISEEGLNARGEQFF

size: -
J: TRBJ2-7
D: TRBD1
V: TRBV5-6
DNA: TGTGCCAGCAGTTACTACGCGACAGGGGATCTCGGAGAGCAGTACTTC
CDR3: CASSYYATGDLGEQYF

size: -
J: TRBJ2-4
D: -
V: TRBV28
DNA: TGTGCCACCAGAGATGGGACCAAAAACATTCAGTACTTC
CDR3: CATRDGTKNIQYF

size: few
J: TRBJ1-2
D: -
V: TRBV5-1
DNA: TGCGCCAGCAGCGAGGACAGCTACTATGGCTACACCTTC
CDR3: CASSEDSYYGYTF

size: -
J: TRBJ1-1
D: -
V: TRBV18
DNA: TGTGCCAGCTCACCGAGTCGCACTGAAGCTTTCTTT
CDR3: CASSPSRTEAFF

size: -
J: TRBJ2-1
D: -
V: TRBV12-5
DNA: TGTGCTAGTGGCCGGGGCCAGCAGGGGTACAATGAGCAGTTCTTC
CDR3: CASGRGQQGYNEQFF

size: -
J: TRBJ2-7
D: -
V: TRBV7-2
DNA: TGTGCCAGCAGCGCTTCGTTGACCGAGCAGTACTTC
CDR3: CASSASLTEQYF

size: -
J: TRBJ2-1
D: -
V: TRBV19
DNA: TGTGCCAGTAGTGGGGGAGGTGTTCGCCGGGGCTCTTCCCATGAGCAGTTCTTC
CDR3: CASSGGGVRRGSSHEQFF

size: few
J: TRBJ1-2
D: -
V: TRBV12-5
DNA: TGTGCTAGTGGTTTAAATAACTATGGCTACACCTTC
CDR3: CASGLNNYGYTF

size: -
J: TRBJ1-1
D: TRBD1
V: TRBV27
DNA: TGTGCCAGCAGTTTACCAGACAGGGCCGCCACTGAAGCTTTCTTT
CDR3: CASSLPDRAATEAFF

size: few
J: TRBJ2-7
D: TRBD2
V: TRBV19
DNA: TGTGCCAGTAGTAGGGCGGGAGGCAAGACCTACGAGCAGTACTTC
CDR3: CASSRAGGKTYEQYF

size: -
J: TRBJ1-5
D: -
V: TRBV28
DNA: TGTGCCAGCAGGGGAACCCATAATCAGCCCCAGCATTTT
CDR3: CASRGTHNQPQHF

size: -
J: TRBJ1-5
D: -
V: TRBV28
DNA: TGTGCCAGCAGTCGTAGCAATCAGCCCCAGCATTTT
CDR3: CASSRSNQPQHF

size: -
J: TRBJ2-7
D: -
V: TRBV27
DNA: TGTGCCAGCAGTCCCCGCTCTCCTTACAGTGACCGATACGAGCAGTACTTC
CDR3: CASSPRSPYSDRYEQYF

size: -
J: TRBJ2-5
D: -
V: TRBV15
DNA: TGTGCCACCAGCAGAGTATACCGGGCCTCGCAAGAGACCCAGTACTTC
CDR3: CATSRVYRASQETQYF

size: -
J: TRBJ1-5
D: -
V: TRBV7-6
DNA: TGTGCCAGCAGCTCAAATTCGGGGGGGGGAAATCAGCCCCAGCATTTT
CDR3: CASSSNSGGGNQPQHF

size: -
J: TRBJ2-5
D: -
V: TRBV18
DNA: TGTGCCAGCTCGGGCCGTATAGCCACCCAAGAGACCCAGTACTTC
CDR3: CASSGRIATQETQYF

size: -
J: TRBJ1-2
D: TRBD1
V: TRBV23-1
DNA: TGCGCCAGCAGTCAATCATCTCCGGGACAGGGCGGGAACTATGGCTACACCTTC
CDR3: CASSQSSPGQGGNYGYTF

size: -
J: TRBJ2-3
D: TRBD2
V: TRBV5-1
DNA: TGCGCCAGCAGCTTGGGCGGGAGGGCCTCCACAGATACGCAGTATTTT
CDR3: CASSLGGRASTDTQYF

size: -
J: TRBJ2-6
D: -
V: TRBV4-3
DNA: TGCGCCAGCAGCCAAGATAGGCGGAGCTCTGGGGCCAACGTCCTGACTTTC
CDR3: CASSQDRRSSGANVLTF

size: once
J: TRBJ2-3
D: TRBD2
V: TRBV9
DNA: TGTGCCAGCAGCGTAACCCCCACTAGCGGGATTGGAACAGATACGCAGTATTTT
CDR3: CASSVTPTSGIGTDTQYF

size: -
J: TRBJ2-7
D: -
V: TRBV28
DNA: TGTGCCAGCAGTAGTGTAAGCTACGAGCAGTACTTC
CDR3: CASSSVSYEQYF

size: -
J: TRBJ2-4
D: -
V: TRBV10-1
DNA: TGCGCCAGCAGTGAGTCGGACCGGAACAAAAACATTCAGTACTTC
CDR3: CASSESDRNKNIQYF

size: -
J: TRBJ1-2
D: -
V: TRBV2
DNA: TGTGCCAGCAGTGAAGCCGTCTTTTACTATGGCTACACCTTC
CDR3: CASSEAVFYYGYTF

size: -
J: TRBJ1-3
D: -
V: TRBV6-6
DNA: TGTGCCAGCACCGTGGGACGGAGCTCTGGAAACACCATATATTTT
CDR3: CASTVGRSSGNTIYF

size: -
J: TRBJ2-7
D: -
V: TRBV7-8
DNA: TGTGCCAGCAGCTTCAGTCCTAGGGACTCCTACGAGCAGTACTTC
CDR3: CASSFSPRDSYEQYF